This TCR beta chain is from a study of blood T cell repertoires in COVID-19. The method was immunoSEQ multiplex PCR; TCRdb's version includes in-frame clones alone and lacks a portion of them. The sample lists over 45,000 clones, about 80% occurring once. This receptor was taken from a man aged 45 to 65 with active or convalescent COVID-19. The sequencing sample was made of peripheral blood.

The DNA of the CDR3 is TGTGCCAGCAGCCATCACAGGGCGGATTCACCCCTCCACTTT. Amino acid sequence: CASSHHRADSPLHF. This chain joins TRBV14 and TRBJ1-6, with a weak D call TRBD1 (6 bases). The germline CDR1 and CDR2 sequences are SGHDN and FVKESK. V was trimmed by 3 bases and J by 8 bases, leaving 11 bases between them. CDR3 size: 14 residues.